Listed below are T cell receptor beta chains from one sample, sequenced in a study of blood T cell repertoires in COVID-19. The table came from immunoSEQ multiplex PCR; TCRdb's copy has only in-frame clones and leaves some out. This sample carries roughly 160,000 clones, approximately 86% of them seen once, and the ten largest clones take 15% to 20%. Sequences were obtained from PBMCs or T cells enriched from blood (not recorded which). The source of these receptors is a man aged 55 to 70 who had recovered from COVID-19. Both conserved end residues are part of each CDR3. The D gene is left open where the match is weak. Clone size is not always given. Where it is, it says once, few, many or a class for expanded clones.

clone_size | j_call | d_call | v_call | cdr3_nt | cdr3_aa
. | TRBJ2-7 | TRBD2 | TRBV4-1 | TGCGCCAGCAGCCAACATAGCGGGAGCAGCTACGAGCAGTACTTC | CASSQHSGSSYEQYF
. | TRBJ2-7 | TRBD1 | TRBV5-5 | TGTGCCAGCAGCTTGAGGAGGACAGGGGGTTCTTCCGAGCAGTACTTC | CASSLRRTGGSSEQYF
few | TRBJ1-5 | TRBD1 | TRBV29-1 | TGCAGCGCCCAGACAGGGCAAGATCAGCCCCAGCATTTT | CSAQTGQDQPQHF
. | TRBJ2-7 | . | TRBV9 | TGTGCCAGCAGCGTATATGGCAGAACCGAGCAGTACTTC | CASSVYGRTEQYF
once | TRBJ2-7 | TRBD1 | TRBV14 | TGTGCCAGCAGCCATTTCAGGGGGCACCTCAACGAGCAGTACTTC | CASSHFRGHLNEQYF
. | TRBJ2-1 | TRBD1 | TRBV28 | TGTGCCAGCAACCCAACGGACAGGGACAATGAGCAGTTCTTC | CASNPTDRDNEQFF
. | TRBJ2-5 | . | TRBV15 | TGTGCCACCAGCAGAGAATCGATCCCCGGAGAGACCCAGTACTTC | CATSRESIPGETQYF
. | TRBJ2-1 | . | TRBV5-4 | TGTGCCAGCAGCTTGGAACCTAGCAATGAGCAGTTCTTC | CASSLEPSNEQFF
. | TRBJ2-7 | TRBD1 | TRBV2 | TGTGCCAGCAGTGAAGGAAGGGACAGGGTTCAGTACTTC | CASSEGRDRVQYF
. | TRBJ1-2 | TRBD1 | TRBV5-1 | TGCGCCAGCAGCTCGGGGCGGACAGGGCAAGGCGATGGCTACACCTTC | CASSSGRTGQGDGYTF
. | TRBJ2-3 | TRBD2 | TRBV7-3 | TGTGCCAGCAGCCCCTCCACCCAACTAGCGGGAGGGTCAAACACAGATACGCAGTATTTT | CASSPSTQLAGGSNTDTQYF
. | TRBJ2-7 | . | TRBV18 | TGTGCCAGCTCACTACGACAGGCCGACGAGCAGTACTTC | CASSLRQADEQYF
once | TRBJ1-4 | TRBD1 | TRBV5-1 | TGCGCCAGCAGCCTCGACAGGGGGGGTGAAAAACTGTTTTTT | CASSLDRGGEKLFF
. | TRBJ2-7 | TRBD1 | TRBV6-5 | TGTGCCAGCAGTTACTCGGGGGACAGCTCCTACGAGCAGTACTTC | CASSYSGDSSYEQYF
. | TRBJ1-2 | . | TRBV25-1 | TGTGCCAGCAGTTCTACGGGAAACTATGGCTACACCTTC | CASSSTGNYGYTF
. | TRBJ2-7 | TRBD1 | TRBV6-2/TRBV6-3 | TGTGCCAGCAGTTACGGCACAGGGGTCTACGAGCAGTACTTC | CASSYGTGVYEQYF
once | TRBJ2-6 | TRBD1 | TRBV10-3 | TGTGCCATCAGTGAGAGGGGGCTTGGGGCCAACGTCCTGACTTTC | CAISERGLGANVLTF
. | TRBJ1-5 | . | TRBV28 | TGTGCCAGCAGTGGCCCGGGGGTAGCTCAGCCCCAGCATTTT | CASSGPGVAQPQHF
. | TRBJ2-2 | . | TRBV9 | TGTGCCAGCGGACGGGAAAATAGCGGGGAGCTGTTTTTT | CASGRENSGELFF
. | TRBJ2-7 | . | TRBV12-3/TRBV12-4 | TGTGCCAGCAGTATTATTAGCGGCTACGAGCAGTACTTC | CASSIISGYEQYF
. | TRBJ1-6 | . | TRBV27 | TGTGCCAGCAGTTTCAGGGGTCATAATTCACCCCTCCACTTT | CASSFRGHNSPLHF
. | TRBJ1-5 | . | TRBV28 | TGTGCCAGCAGTCCCCTGGGCAACCATCAGCCCCAGCATTTT | CASSPLGNHQPQHF
. | TRBJ2-7 | TRBD1 | TRBV6-5 | TGTGCCCCCCACGACAGGGACGACGAAACCTACGAGCAGTACTTC | CAPHDRDDETYEQYF
. | TRBJ1-5 | . | TRBV7-2 | TGTGCCAGCAGCTTAGAAGCCTGGAATCAGCCCCAGCATTTT | CASSLEAWNQPQHF
. | TRBJ2-1 | . | TRBV7-2 | TGTGCCAGCAGCCCAGGGGTGAGAAGTAATGAGCAGTTCTTC | CASSPGVRSNEQFF
once | TRBJ2-2 | . | TRBV7-2 | TGTGCCAGCAGCTTAGGCCTAGTCGGGACCGGGGAGCTGTTTTTT | CASSLGLVGTGELFF
. | TRBJ1-1 | . | TRBV19 | TGTGCCAGTAGTATTAGCATCAAGAACACTGAAGCTTTCTTT | CASSISIKNTEAFF
. | TRBJ2-2 | TRBD2 | TRBV5-4 | TGTGCCAGCAGCGAAGGACTAGCGGGACGAACCGGGGAGCTGTTTTTT | CASSEGLAGRTGELFF
few | TRBJ1-6 | . | TRBV7-8 | TGTGCCAGCAGCTTATCCACACGGGTCGAGAATTCACCCCTCCACTTT | CASSLSTRVENSPLHF
. | TRBJ1-5 | . | TRBV28 | TGTGCCAGCAGTCGGATAGGGGGATCCCGCCTCAATCAGCCCCAGCATTTT | CASSRIGGSRLNQPQHF
. | TRBJ2-4 | TRBD1 | TRBV2 | TGTGCCAGCAGCAAGAGACAGGGGACGTGGGAAAACATTCAGTACTTC | CASSKRQGTWENIQYF
. | TRBJ1-6 | . | TRBV6-5 | TGTGCCAGCAGTTACTTCAGGGTGGATTCACCCCTCCACTTT | CASSYFRVDSPLHF
. | TRBJ2-2 | TRBD2 | TRBV28 | TGTGCCAGCAGTTTAAGCGGGAGGGCCCTCACCGGGGAGCTGTTTTTT | CASSLSGRALTGELFF
. | TRBJ2-1 | TRBD2 | TRBV5-1 | TGCGCCAGCAGCCCGGGACTAGCGGGAGCCCATGAGCAGTTCTTC | CASSPGLAGAHEQFF
few | TRBJ1-1 | TRBD1 | TRBV19 | TGTGCCAGTAGTTCTCCCCCTGGGACAGGGAGGTTTGGGACTGAAGCTTTCTTT | CASSSPPGTGRFGTEAFF
. | TRBJ2-1 | TRBD1 | TRBV30 | TGTGCCTGGAGTGTAGGTGGGGACAGGACCAATGAGCAGTTCTTC | CAWSVGGDRTNEQFF
. | TRBJ1-1 | TRBD1 | TRBV12-3/TRBV12-4 | TGTGCCAGCAGACCCCGACAGGGCCAACAAGGTTTCTTT | CASRPRQGQQGFF
. | TRBJ1-2 | TRBD1 | TRBV20-1 | TGCAGTGCTAGTGCGCGGGACAGAACTAACTATGGCTACACCTTC | CSASARDRTNYGYTF
. | TRBJ1-5 | . | TRBV7-9 | TGTGCCAGCAGCTTAGGAGACAGGTTCGATCAGCCCCAGCATTTT | CASSLGDRFDQPQHF
. | TRBJ1-2 | TRBD1 | TRBV5-1 | TGCGCCAGCAGCTTGACAACGACCGGGACAGGGGGCGGCTACACCTTC | CASSLTTTGTGGGYTF
. | TRBJ1-2 | . | TRBV11-2 | TGTGCCAGCAGCCCAAGGCCGACAGATCACTATGGCTACACCTTC | CASSPRPTDHYGYTF
many | TRBJ2-6 | TRBD2 | TRBV4-2 | TGTGCCAGCAGCCAAGATACCGAGACTAGCGTCTCTGGGGCCAACGTCCTGACTTTC | CASSQDTETSVSGANVLTF
few | TRBJ2-7 | . | TRBV9 | TGTGCCAGCAGCGTAGGGGACAACGCTTGGGAGCAGTACTTC | CASSVGDNAWEQYF
few | TRBJ2-2 | TRBD1 | TRBV7-9 | TGTGCCAGCAGCTTACAGGGGGCGGCCACCGGGGAGCTGTTTTTT | CASSLQGAATGELFF
. | TRBJ1-1 | . | TRBV5-1 | TGCGCCAGCAGCCCACGGAGGGCGGACACTGAAGCTTTCTTT | CASSPRRADTEAFF
. | TRBJ2-5 | . | TRBV28 | TGTGCCAGCAGTCCTTCCGGGGGGGGACAGTACCAAGAGACCCAGTACTTC | CASSPSGGGQYQETQYF
. | TRBJ1-1 | . | TRBV12-3/TRBV12-4 | TGTGCCAGCAGGTTTAGAGGGAGGGGTGAAGCTTTCTTT | CASRFRGRGEAFF
many | TRBJ1-2 | . | TRBV7-2 | TGTGCCAGCAGCCGTACAGGGAAGTATGGCTACACCTTC | CASSRTGKYGYTF
. | TRBJ2-4 | . | TRBV9 | TGTGCCAGCAGCGTAGAGGAGTCAACCGTTCAGTACTTC | CASSVEESTVQYF
. | TRBJ1-3 | . | TRBV11-2 | TGTGCCAGCAGCTTAAGTATGGGCAGGGCTGGAAACACCATATATTTT | CASSLSMGRAGNTIYF
. | TRBJ2-2 | TRBD1 | TRBV7-3 | TGTGCCAGCAGCCGAGACAGGGCCGGGGAGCTGTTTTTT | CASSRDRAGELFF
. | TRBJ1-5 | TRBD1 | TRBV24-1 | TGTGCCACCAGTGAGGGGACAGTAGCAAATCAGCCCCAGCATTTT | CATSEGTVANQPQHF
. | TRBJ1-5 | . | TRBV28 | TGTGCCAGTGGGATGGAGGGTCTTCAGCCCCAGCATTTT | CASGMEGLQPQHF
once | TRBJ2-1 | TRBD2 | TRBV9 | TGTGCCAGCGCGGGAGGGACCTTGGATGAGCAGTTCTTC | CASAGGTLDEQFF
once | TRBJ2-5 | . | TRBV5-4 | TGTGCCAGCAGCTTGGACGGGAGTGCCAAAGAGACCCAGTACTTC | CASSLDGSAKETQYF